A selection of T cell receptor beta chains follows, all from one sample in a study of memory CD4+ T cells and cytomegalovirus serostatus. Libraries were prepared by immunoSEQ multiplex PCR; TCRdb keeps only in-frame clonotypes and omits some of them. The data hold 55,000 to 75,000 clones, with more than 75% observed a single time. The sample was memory CD4+ T cells from blood. Source of these receptors: an adult in good health and CMV-seronegative. CDR3s include the opening cysteine and the closing phenylalanine or tryptophan. D genes are given only for firm matches. A clone size is listed for some rows: how often the clone was seen (once, few, many), or a class if it is expanded.

TRBD2,TRBJ2-4,TRBV4-1,18,.,CASSQGPSGRGAKNIQYF,TGCGCCAGCAGCCAAGGACCTAGCGGGAGGGGGGCCAAAAACATTCAGTACTTC
.,TRBJ2-2,TRBV7-3,14,.,CASSLLRGTGELFF,TGTGCCAGCAGCTTACTTAGGGGAACCGGGGAGCTGTTTTTT
.,TRBJ2-2,TRBV5-4,14,.,CASSLEQGVGELFF,TGTGCCAGCAGCTTGGAACAGGGCGTCGGGGAGCTGTTTTTT
TRBD1,TRBJ1-1,TRBV10-1,13,.,CARDRGSGTEAFF,TGCGCCAGGGACAGGGGTAGCGGCACTGAAGCTTTCTTT
.,TRBJ1-5,TRBV6-1,16,once,CASSEDPRRGNQPQHF,TGTGCCAGCAGTGAAGACCCCCGCCGGGGCAATCAGCCCCAGCATTTT
.,TRBJ2-2,TRBV5-6,15,.,CASSGAPSGTGELFF,TGTGCCAGCAGCGGAGCGCCCTCGGGCACCGGGGAGCTGTTTTTT
.,TRBJ1-2,TRBV7-6,13,.,CASSSGPSYGYTF,TGTGCCAGCAGCTCGGGACCGAGCTATGGCTACACCTTC
TRBD2,TRBJ2-5,TRBV11-2,18,.,CASSLAGRTSGRAETQYF,TGTGCCAGCAGCTTAGCCGGACGGACTAGCGGGAGGGCGGAGACCCAGTACTTC
TRBD1,TRBJ1-6,TRBV18,18,.,CASSQDRGRHRGNSPLHF,TGTGCCAGCTCACAGGACAGGGGGCGTCATCGGGGTAATTCACCCCTCCACTTT
.,TRBJ2-7,TRBV4-2,16,.,CASSQLLAGASYEQYF,TGTGCCAGCAGCCAACTACTCGCGGGGGCTTCCTACGAGCAGTACTTC
.,TRBJ1-4,TRBV5-1,13,once,CASALFGDEKLFF,TGCGCCAGCGCACTGTTTGGGGATGAAAAACTGTTTTTT
.,TRBJ2-3,TRBV20-1,11,.,CSAWTTDTQYF,TGCAGTGCTTGGACCACAGATACGCAGTATTTT
TRBD2,TRBJ2-1,TRBV30,16,few,CAVAAGALSSYNEQFF,TGTGCCGTAGCGGCGGGAGCCCTTAGCTCCTACAATGAGCAGTTCTTC
TRBD2,TRBJ2-4,TRBV2,15,once,CASLLAGVAKNIQYF,TGTGCCAGTCTACTAGCGGGCGTTGCCAAAAACATTCAGTACTTC
.,TRBJ2-7,TRBV27,13,.,CASSLRFPPEQYF,TGTGCCAGCAGTTTACGATTTCCTCCCGAGCAGTACTTC
.,TRBJ1-1,TRBV6-5,14,.,CASSSISGNTEAFF,TGTGCCAGCAGTTCGATTTCAGGGAACACTGAAGCTTTCTTT
TRBD2,TRBJ2-3,TRBV7-2,19,.,CASSLVRVAGRAGRNTQYF,TGTGCCAGCAGCTTGGTGCGAGTAGCGGGTAGGGCCGGCAGGAATACGCAGTATTTT
.,TRBJ1-1,TRBV4-2,16,.,CASSHASGQLNTEAFF,TGTGCCAGCAGCCATGCTAGCGGACAGCTAAACACTGAAGCTTTCTTT
.,TRBJ2-5,TRBV27,13,.,CASRRTHQETQYF,TGTGCCAGCAGGAGGACCCACCAAGAGACCCAGTACTTC
.,TRBJ1-1,TRBV11-2,13,few,CASTDTRNTEAFF,TGTGCCAGCACCGACACGAGGAACACTGAAGCTTTCTTT
.,TRBJ2-7,TRBV6-1,12,medium-sized,CASSESTYEQYF,TGTGCCAGCAGTGAATCCACCTACGAGCAGTACTTC
.,TRBJ1-1,TRBV30,13,few,CARSLGGDTEAFF,TGTGCCCGCAGCCTGGGGGGGGACACTGAAGCTTTCTTT
TRBD1,TRBJ2-7,TRBV2,14,.,CASSEQGVIYEQYF,TGTGCCAGCAGTGAACAGGGGGTTATCTACGAGCAGTACTTC
.,TRBJ2-3,TRBV6-1,12,once,CASDRDTDTQYF,TGTGCCAGCGATCGAGACACAGATACGCAGTATTTT
TRBD2,TRBJ2-3,TRBV13,15,.,CASRSLAGGTDTQYF,TGTGCCAGCAGGTCTTTAGCGGGAGGAACAGATACGCAGTATTTT
.,TRBJ2-7,TRBV6-5,15,.,CASTTWAANSYEQYF,TGTGCCAGCACTACTTGGGCGGCCAACTCCTACGAGCAGTACTTC
.,TRBJ1-5,TRBV19,14,.,CASSIGQGYQPQHF,TGTGCCAGTAGTATCGGCCAGGGGTATCAGCCCCAGCATTTT
.,TRBJ2-7,TRBV12-5,13,.,CASGVSGTYEQYF,TGTGCTAGTGGTGTATCCGGGACCTACGAGCAGTACTTC
.,TRBJ1-2,TRBV9,12,.,CASSVEGNGYTF,TGTGCCAGCAGCGTAGAGGGTAATGGCTACACCTTC
TRBD1,TRBJ1-2,TRBV5-1,13,.,CASRRDRDYGYTF,TGCGCCAGCAGGCGGGACAGGGACTATGGCTACACCTTC
.,TRBJ1-1,TRBV5-6,13,.,CASSFLRGTEAFF,TGTGCCAGCAGCTTTCTGAGGGGCACTGAAGCTTTCTTT
TRBD2,TRBJ2-7,TRBV7-2,15,.,CASSPGLAGVDEQYF,TGTGCCAGCAGTCCTGGACTAGCGGGGGTGGACGAGCAGTACTTC
TRBD1,TRBJ2-6,TRBV18,15,.,CASTDRDSGANVLTF,TGTGCCAGCACGGACAGGGACTCTGGGGCCAACGTCCTGACTTTC
TRBD2,TRBJ2-3,TRBV9,14,.,CASSVAGRADTQYF,TGTGCCAGCAGCGTAGCCGGGAGGGCCGATACGCAGTATTTT